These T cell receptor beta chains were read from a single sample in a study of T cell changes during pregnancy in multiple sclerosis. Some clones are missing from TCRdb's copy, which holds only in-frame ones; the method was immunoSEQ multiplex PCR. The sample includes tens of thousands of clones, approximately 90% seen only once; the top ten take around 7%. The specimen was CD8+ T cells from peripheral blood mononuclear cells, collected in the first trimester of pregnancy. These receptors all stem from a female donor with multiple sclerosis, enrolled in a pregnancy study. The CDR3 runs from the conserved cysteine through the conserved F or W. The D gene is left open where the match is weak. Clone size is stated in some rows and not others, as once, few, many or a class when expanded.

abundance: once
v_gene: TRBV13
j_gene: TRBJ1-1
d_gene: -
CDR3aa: CASSLGAGAGAEAFF
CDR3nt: TGTGCCAGCAGCTTAGGGGCGGGAGCGGGAGCTGAAGCTTTCTTT

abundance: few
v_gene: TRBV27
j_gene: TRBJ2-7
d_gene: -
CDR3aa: CASSTPRGTQYF
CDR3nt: TGTGCCAGCAGTACGCCACGGGGTACTCAGTACTTC

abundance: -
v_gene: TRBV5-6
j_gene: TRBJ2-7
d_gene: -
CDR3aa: CASSLLEDSSGYEQYF
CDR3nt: TGTGCCAGCAGCTTATTAGAGGACTCCTCGGGGTACGAGCAGTACTTC

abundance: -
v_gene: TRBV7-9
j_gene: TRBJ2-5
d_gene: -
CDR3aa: CASSLSTANQETQYF
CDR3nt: TGTGCCAGCAGCTTATCGACAGCTAACCAAGAGACCCAGTACTTC

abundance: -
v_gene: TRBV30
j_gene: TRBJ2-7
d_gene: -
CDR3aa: CAWSVLDTYEQYF
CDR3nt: TGTGCCTGGAGTGTACTAGACACCTACGAGCAGTACTTC

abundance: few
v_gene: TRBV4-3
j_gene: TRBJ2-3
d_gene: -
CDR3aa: CASSQGTGRADTQYF
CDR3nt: TGCGCCAGCAGCCAAGGCACAGGGCGCGCAGATACGCAGTATTTT

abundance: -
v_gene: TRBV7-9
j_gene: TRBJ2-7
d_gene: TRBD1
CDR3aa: CASSGDSPYEQYF
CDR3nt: TGTGCCAGCAGCGGGGACAGTCCCTACGAGCAGTACTTC

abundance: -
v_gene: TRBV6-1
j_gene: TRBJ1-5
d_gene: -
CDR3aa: CASRVWGGANQPQHF
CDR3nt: TGTGCCAGCAGGGTTTGGGGGGGCGCCAATCAGCCCCAGCATTTT

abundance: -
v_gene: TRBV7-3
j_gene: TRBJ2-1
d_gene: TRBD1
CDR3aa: CASSLFLTGNNEQFF
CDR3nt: TGTGCCAGCAGCTTATTCCTGACAGGGAACAATGAGCAGTTCTTC

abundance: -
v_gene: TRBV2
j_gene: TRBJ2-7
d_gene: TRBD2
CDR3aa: CASSGLAGGDEQYF
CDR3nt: TGTGCCAGCAGTGGCCTAGCGGGAGGCGACGAGCAGTACTTC

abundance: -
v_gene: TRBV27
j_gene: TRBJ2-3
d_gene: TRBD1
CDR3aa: CASSFPGQDPYF
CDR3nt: TGTGCCAGCAGTTTCCCGGGACAGGATCCATATTTT

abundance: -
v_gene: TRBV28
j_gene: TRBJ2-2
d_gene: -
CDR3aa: CASRIPLDTGELFF
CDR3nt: TGTGCCAGCAGGATCCCACTAGACACCGGGGAGCTGTTTTTT

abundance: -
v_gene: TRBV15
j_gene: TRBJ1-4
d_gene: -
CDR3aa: CATSRRGGNDEKLFF
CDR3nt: TGTGCCACCAGCAGGCGTGGGGGCAACGATGAAAAACTGTTTTTT

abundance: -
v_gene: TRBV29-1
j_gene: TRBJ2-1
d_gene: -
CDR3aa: CSVDCDWAGEVGEQFF
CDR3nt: TGCAGCGTTGATTGCGATTGGGCAGGGGAAGTGGGTGAGCAGTTCTTC

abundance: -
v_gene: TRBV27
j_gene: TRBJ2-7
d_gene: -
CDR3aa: CASSRTETYEQYF
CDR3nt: TGTGCCAGCAGTCGAACAGAGACCTACGAGCAGTACTTC

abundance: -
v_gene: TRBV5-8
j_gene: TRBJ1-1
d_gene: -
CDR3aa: CASSLWGGTESEAFF
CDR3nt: TGTGCCAGCAGCTTGTGGGGGGGCACGGAATCTGAAGCTTTCTTT

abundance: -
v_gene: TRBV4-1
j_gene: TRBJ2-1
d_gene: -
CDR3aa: CASSQEKVPGWAYNEQFF
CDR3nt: TGCGCCAGCAGCCAAGAAAAAGTGCCGGGTTGGGCCTACAATGAGCAGTTCTTC

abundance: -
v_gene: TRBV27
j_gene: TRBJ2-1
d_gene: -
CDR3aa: CASSFGLLNEQFF
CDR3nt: TGTGCCAGCAGTTTCGGTCTCCTCAATGAGCAGTTCTTC

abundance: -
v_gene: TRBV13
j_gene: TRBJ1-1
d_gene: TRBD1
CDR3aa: CASSRGRGLNTEAFF
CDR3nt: TGTGCCAGCAGCAGAGGCAGGGGGCTGAACACTGAAGCTTTCTTT

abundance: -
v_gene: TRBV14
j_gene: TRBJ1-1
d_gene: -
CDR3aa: CASSQGFRREAFF
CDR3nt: TGTGCCAGCAGCCAAGGGTTCAGGAGGGAAGCTTTCTTT

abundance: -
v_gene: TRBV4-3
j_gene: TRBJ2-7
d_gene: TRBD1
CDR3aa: CASSLGTGVTYEQYF
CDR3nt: TGCGCCAGCAGCCTAGGGACAGGGGTTACCTACGAGCAGTACTTC

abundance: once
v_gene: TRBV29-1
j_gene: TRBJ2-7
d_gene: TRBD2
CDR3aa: CSVVAGDSYEQYF
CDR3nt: TGCAGCGTTGTAGCGGGTGATTCCTACGAGCAGTACTTC

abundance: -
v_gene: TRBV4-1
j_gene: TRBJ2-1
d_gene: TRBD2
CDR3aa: CASSPGLAGYNEQFF
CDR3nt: TGCGCCAGCAGCCCCGGACTAGCGGGATACAATGAGCAGTTCTTC

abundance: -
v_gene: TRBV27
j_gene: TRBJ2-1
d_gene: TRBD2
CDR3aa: CASCPFAGGYNEQFF
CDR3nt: TGTGCCAGCTGCCCCTTTGCGGGAGGCTACAATGAGCAGTTCTTC

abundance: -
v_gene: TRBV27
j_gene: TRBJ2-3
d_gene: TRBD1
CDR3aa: CASSLWGQREFTDTQYF
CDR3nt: TGTGCCAGCAGTTTGTGGGGACAGCGAGAGTTCACAGATACGCAGTATTTT

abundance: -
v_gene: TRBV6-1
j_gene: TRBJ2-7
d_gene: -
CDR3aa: CASSITNAGTREQYF
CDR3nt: TGTGCCAGCAGCATAACAAATGCCGGGACTCGCGAGCAGTACTTC

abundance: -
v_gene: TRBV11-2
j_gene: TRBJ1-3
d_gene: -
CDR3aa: CASRSISRRASGNTIYF
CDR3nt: TGTGCCAGCAGATCTATCTCTAGGAGGGCCTCTGGAAACACCATATATTTT

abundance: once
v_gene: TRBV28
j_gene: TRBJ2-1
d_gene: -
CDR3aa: CASSLSSYNEQFF
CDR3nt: TGTGCCAGCAGTTTAAGCTCGTACAATGAGCAGTTCTTC

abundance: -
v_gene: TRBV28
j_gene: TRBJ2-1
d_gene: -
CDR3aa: CASSLRTASWSYNEQFF
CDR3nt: TGTGCCAGCAGTTTAAGGACTGCAAGCTGGTCCTACAATGAGCAGTTCTTC

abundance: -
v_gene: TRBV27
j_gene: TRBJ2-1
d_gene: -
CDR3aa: CASSLSLNEQFF
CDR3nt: TGTGCCAGCAGTTTATCCCTCAATGAGCAGTTCTTC

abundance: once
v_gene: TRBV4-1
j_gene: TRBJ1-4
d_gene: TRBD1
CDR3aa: CASSQVDRGDEKLFF
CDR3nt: TGCGCCAGCAGCCAAGTGGACAGGGGGGATGAAAAACTGTTTTTT

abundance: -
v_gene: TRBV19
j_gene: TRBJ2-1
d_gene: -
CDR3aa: CASSRTGDYNEQFF
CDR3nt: TGTGCCAGTAGTAGAACTGGAGACTACAATGAGCAGTTCTTC

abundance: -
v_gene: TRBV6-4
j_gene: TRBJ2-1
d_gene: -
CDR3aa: CASSEDSSYNEQFF
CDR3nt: TGTGCCAGCAGTGAGGACAGCTCCTACAATGAGCAGTTCTTC

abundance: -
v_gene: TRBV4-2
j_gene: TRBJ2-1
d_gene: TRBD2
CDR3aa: CASSQETSGSYNEQFF
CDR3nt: TGTGCCAGCAGCCAAGAAACTAGCGGGAGTTACAATGAGCAGTTCTTC

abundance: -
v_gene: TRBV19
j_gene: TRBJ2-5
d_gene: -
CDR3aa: CASSIGADRYQETQYF
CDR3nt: TGTGCCAGTAGTATAGGGGCGGACAGATACCAAGAGACCCAGTACTTC

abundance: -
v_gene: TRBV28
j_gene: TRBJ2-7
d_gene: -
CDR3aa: CASSLTDRTTYYEQYF
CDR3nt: TGTGCCAGCAGTCTAACGGACAGGACTACTTATTACGAGCAGTACTTC

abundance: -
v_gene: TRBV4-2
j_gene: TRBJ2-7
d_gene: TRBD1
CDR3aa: CASSQDGTGGSYEQYF
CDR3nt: TGTGCCAGCAGCCAAGATGGGACAGGGGGAAGCTACGAGCAGTACTTC

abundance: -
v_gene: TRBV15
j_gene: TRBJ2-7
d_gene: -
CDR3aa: CATSRARGDAYEQYF
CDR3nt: TGTGCCACCAGCAGAGCCCGCGGGGATGCCTACGAGCAGTACTTC

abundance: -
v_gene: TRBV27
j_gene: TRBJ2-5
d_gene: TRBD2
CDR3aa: CASGLGLAAETQYF
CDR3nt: TGTGCCAGCGGCCTAGGACTAGCTGCAGAGACCCAGTACTTC

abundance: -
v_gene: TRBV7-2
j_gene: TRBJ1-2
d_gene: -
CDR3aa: CASSLEVGRGYGYTF
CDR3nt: TGTGCCAGCAGCTTAGAGGTGGGGCGCGGCTATGGCTACACCTTC

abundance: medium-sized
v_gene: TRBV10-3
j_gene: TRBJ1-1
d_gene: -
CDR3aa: CAISGPTTGMNTEAFF
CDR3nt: TGTGCCATCAGTGGGCCGACAACCGGAATGAACACTGAAGCTTTCTTT

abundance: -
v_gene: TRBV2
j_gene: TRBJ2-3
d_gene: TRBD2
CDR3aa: CASSVKGLAGGEGTDTQYF
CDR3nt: TGTGCCAGCAGTGTTAAGGGACTAGCGGGAGGGGAAGGCACAGATACGCAGTATTTT

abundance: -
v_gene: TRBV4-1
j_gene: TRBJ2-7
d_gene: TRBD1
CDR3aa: CASSQATGNEQYF
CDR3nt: TGCGCCAGCAGCCAAGCGACAGGGAACGAGCAGTACTTC

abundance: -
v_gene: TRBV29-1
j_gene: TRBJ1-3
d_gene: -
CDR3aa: CSVEDPESPEAGNTIYF
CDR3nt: TGCAGCGTTGAAGATCCCGAGTCGCCGGAGGCTGGAAACACCATATATTTT

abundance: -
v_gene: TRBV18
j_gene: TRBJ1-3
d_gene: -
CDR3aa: CASSLRDGGNTIYF
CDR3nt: TGTGCCAGCTCACTTCGGGATGGTGGAAACACCATATATTTT

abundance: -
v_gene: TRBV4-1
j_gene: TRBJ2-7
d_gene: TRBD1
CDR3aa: CASSLQGPKSSYEQYF
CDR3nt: TGCGCCAGCAGCCTACAGGGGCCCAAAAGCTCCTACGAGCAGTACTTC

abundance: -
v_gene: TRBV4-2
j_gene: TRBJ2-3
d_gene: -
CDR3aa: CASSQRDGDTPDTQYF
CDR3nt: TGTGCCAGCAGCCAGAGGGACGGGGACACGCCAGATACGCAGTATTTT

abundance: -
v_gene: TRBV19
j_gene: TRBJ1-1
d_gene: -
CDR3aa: CASSHVVLGAFF
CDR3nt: TGTGCCAGTAGTCACGTGGTGCTCGGGGCTTTCTTT

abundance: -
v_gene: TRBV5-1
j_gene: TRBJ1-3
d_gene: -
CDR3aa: CASSLFGAPGNTIYF
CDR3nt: TGCGCCAGCAGCTTGTTTGGGGCCCCAGGAAACACCATATATTTT

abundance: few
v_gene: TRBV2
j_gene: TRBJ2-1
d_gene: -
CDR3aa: CASSPRDSYNEQFF
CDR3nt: TGTGCCAGCAGTCCCCGGGACTCCTACAATGAGCAGTTCTTC

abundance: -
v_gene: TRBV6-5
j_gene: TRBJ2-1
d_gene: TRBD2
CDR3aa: CASSSGLAPNEQFF
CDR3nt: TGTGCCAGCAGCTCAGGACTAGCGCCCAATGAGCAGTTCTTC

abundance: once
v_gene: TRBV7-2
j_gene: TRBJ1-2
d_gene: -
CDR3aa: CASSLNPEGIYGYTF
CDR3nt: TGTGCCAGCAGCCTAAACCCAGAGGGCATCTATGGCTACACCTTC

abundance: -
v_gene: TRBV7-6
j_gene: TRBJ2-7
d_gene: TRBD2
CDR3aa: CASSQIRGSGSGYEQYF
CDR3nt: TGTGCCAGCAGTCAAATACGGGGAAGCGGGAGTGGGTACGAGCAGTACTTC

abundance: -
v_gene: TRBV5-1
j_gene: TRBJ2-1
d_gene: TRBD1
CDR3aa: CASSLRQGTYNEQFF
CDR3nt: TGCGCCAGCAGCCTCCGACAGGGTACCTACAATGAGCAGTTCTTC

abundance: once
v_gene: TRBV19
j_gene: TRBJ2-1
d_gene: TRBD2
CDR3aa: CASSASGTSFNEQFF
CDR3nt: TGTGCCAGTAGTGCCTCCGGGACTAGCTTCAATGAGCAGTTCTTC

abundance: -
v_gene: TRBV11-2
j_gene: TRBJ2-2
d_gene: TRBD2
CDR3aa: CASSLGSSGQRTGELFF
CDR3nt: TGTGCCAGCAGCTTAGGAAGTAGCGGGCAGAGAACCGGGGAGCTGTTTTTT

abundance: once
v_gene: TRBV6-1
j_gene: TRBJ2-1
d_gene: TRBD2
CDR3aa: CASSETSGGHNEQFF
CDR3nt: TGTGCCAGCAGTGAAACTAGCGGAGGACACAATGAGCAGTTCTTC

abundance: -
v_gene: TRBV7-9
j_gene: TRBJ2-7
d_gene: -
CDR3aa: CASSSNRDISYEQYF
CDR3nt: TGTGCCAGCAGCTCTAACCGGGACATATCCTACGAGCAGTACTTC

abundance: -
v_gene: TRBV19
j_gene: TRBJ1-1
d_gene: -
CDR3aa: CASSTGFSGGAFF
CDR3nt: TGTGCCAGTAGTACAGGGTTTTCAGGTGGAGCTTTCTTT